The next 7 T cell receptor beta chains were all read from a single sample in a study of blood T cell repertoires in COVID-19. Assay: immunoSEQ multiplex PCR; the TCRdb copy retains only in-frame clones and omits some. This sample carries roughly 400,000 clones, approximately 87% of them seen once, and the ten largest clones take around 9.3%. The sequenced sample was PBMCs or T cells enriched from blood (not recorded which). Receptors were obtained from a woman in her 50s who had recovered from COVID-19.

The count of this clone is one. The chain is built from TRBV18 and TRBJ1-1; weak D call: TRBD1 (5 bases). Germline CDR1 KGHSH, CDR2 LQKENI. The V and J ends lost 2 bases and 4 bases respectively, with 11 bases between them. The CDR3 spans 14 residues. The CDR3 sequence is CASSPSTETTEAFF. CDR3 nucleotides: TGTGCCAGCTCACCATCGACAGAGACCACTGAAGCTTTCTTT. Using reference TRBV18 and TRBJ1-1 for the parts outside the CDR3, the full variable domain is NAGVMQNPRHLVRRRGQEARLRCSPMKGHSHVYWYRQLPEEGLKFMVYLQKENIIDESGMPKERFSAEFPKEGPSILRIQQVVRGDSAAYFCASSPSTETTEAFFGQGTRLTVV.

The chain combines TRBV3-1 (or the pseudogene TRBV3-2) with TRBJ2-3, with 8 bases aligning to TRBD2. The CDR3 sequence is 15 residues long. With V trimmed by 2 bases and J by 2 bases, 3 bases remained unmatched. The germline V gene encodes CDR1 LGHDT and CDR2 YNNKEL (reference sequence). CDR3 DNA sequence: TGTGCCAGCAGCCAACATAGCGGGGACACAGATACGCAGTATTTT. Translation gives CASSQHSGDTDTQYF.

The genes are TRBV19 and TRBJ1-2; 9 bases agree with TRBD1. The junction had 8 bases not matched to a gene; V was cut back by 3 bases and J by 9 bases. CDR1 and CDR2 (germline): LNHDA, SQIVND (reference sequence). The CDR3 covers 14 residues. CDR3 nucleotides: TGTGCCAGTAGTATCACAGGGGGCGCGAGAAGCTACACCTTC. It translates to CASSITGGARSYTF.

The chain links TRBV6-1 to TRBJ2-5, with D possibly TRBD2 on 5 matching bases. The CDR3 is made up of 14 amino acids. The germline V gene encodes CDR1 MNHNS and CDR2 SASEGT. Trimming removed 2 bases from V and 7 bases from J, with 14 bases in between. DNA of the CDR3: TGTGCCAGCAGTGAACGGGGTCTTTACCCGACCCAGTACTTC. It yields the protein CASSERGLYPTQYF.

The gene calls are TRBV11-2 and TRBJ2-1; 8 bases are shared with TRBD2. Germline CDR1 is SGHAT and CDR2 is FQNNGV. CDR3 length equals 16 residues. V trimming: 5 bases; J trimming: 3 bases; junction bases outside the gene matches: 9. The CDR3: CASSPLSGTSYNEQFF. CDR3 nucleotide sequence: TGTGCCAGCAGCCCACTCTCTGGGACTAGCTACAATGAGCAGTTCTTC.

This chain joins TRBV19 and TRBJ1-1; the D is unclear. Germline V gene data show CDR1 as LNHDA and CDR2 as SQIVND (reference sequence). V was clipped by 4 bases and J by 0 bases, with 15 bases between them. This CDR3 region has 16 residues. The chain's CDR3 is CASSTAMGRMNTEAFF. The CDR3 coding sequence is TGTGCCAGTAGTACTGCTATGGGCAGAATGAACACTGAAGCTTTCTTT.

The chain combines TRBV4-2 with TRBJ2-3; 10 bases map to TRBD2. J gave up 2 bases and V 0 bases, and 5 bases lay outside the gene matches. The CDR3 sequence is 17 residues long. Germline V gene lookup returns CDR1 LGHNA and CDR2 YNFKEQ. CDR3 in DNA: TGTGCCAGCAGCCAAGAAAGAGCGGGGGGGCCCACAGATACGCAGTATTTT. It yields the protein CASSQERAGGPTDTQYF.